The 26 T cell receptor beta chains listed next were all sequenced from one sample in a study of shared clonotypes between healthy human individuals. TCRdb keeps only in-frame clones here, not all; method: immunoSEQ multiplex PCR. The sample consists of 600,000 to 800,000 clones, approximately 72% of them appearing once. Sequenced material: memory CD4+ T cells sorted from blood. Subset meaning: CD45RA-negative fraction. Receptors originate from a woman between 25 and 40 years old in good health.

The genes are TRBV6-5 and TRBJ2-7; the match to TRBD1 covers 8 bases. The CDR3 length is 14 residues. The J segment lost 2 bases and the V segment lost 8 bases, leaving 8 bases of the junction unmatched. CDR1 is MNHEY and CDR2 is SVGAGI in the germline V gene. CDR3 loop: CASAPQTGAYEQYF. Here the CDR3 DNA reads TGTGCCAGCGCTCCCCAGACAGGGGCCTACGAGCAGTACTTC.

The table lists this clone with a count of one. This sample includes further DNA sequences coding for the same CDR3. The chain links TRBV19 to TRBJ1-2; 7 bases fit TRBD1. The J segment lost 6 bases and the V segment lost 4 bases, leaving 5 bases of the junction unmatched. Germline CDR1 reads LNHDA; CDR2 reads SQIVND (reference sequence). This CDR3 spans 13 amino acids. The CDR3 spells CASSTPQGDGYTF. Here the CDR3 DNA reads TGTGCCAGTAGTACCCCGCAGGGGGATGGCTACACCTTC.

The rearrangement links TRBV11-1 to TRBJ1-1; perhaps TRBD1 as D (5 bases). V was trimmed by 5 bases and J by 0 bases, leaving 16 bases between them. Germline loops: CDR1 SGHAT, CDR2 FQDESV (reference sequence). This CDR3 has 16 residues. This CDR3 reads CASSQGDGNMNTEAFF. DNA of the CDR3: TGTGCCAGCAGCCAAGGGGACGGCAACATGAACACTGAAGCTTTCTTT.

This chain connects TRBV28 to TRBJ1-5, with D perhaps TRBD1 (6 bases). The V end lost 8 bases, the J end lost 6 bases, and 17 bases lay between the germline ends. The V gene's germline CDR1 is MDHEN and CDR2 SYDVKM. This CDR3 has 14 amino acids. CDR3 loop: CASVPARGVQPQHF. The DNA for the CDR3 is TGTGCCAGCGTCCCGGCCAGGGGAGTTCAGCCCCAGCATTTT.

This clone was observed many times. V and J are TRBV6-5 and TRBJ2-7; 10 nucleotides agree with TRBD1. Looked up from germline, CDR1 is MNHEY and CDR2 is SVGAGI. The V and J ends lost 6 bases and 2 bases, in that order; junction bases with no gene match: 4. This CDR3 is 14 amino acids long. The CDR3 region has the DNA TGTGCCAGCAGCCCGGGACAGGGGACCTACGAGCAGTACTTC. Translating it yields CASSPGQGTYEQYF.

The chain's CDR3 is CASSSTGGHLSYEQYF. In DNA form, the CDR3 reads TGTGCCAGCAGCTCAACCGGGGGGCATCTCTCCTACGAGCAGTACTTC. This chain uses TRBV7-2 with TRBJ2-7; D is perhaps TRBD2 (7 bases). The CDR3 runs 16 residues. The germline V gene has CDR1 SGHTA and CDR2 FQGNSA. Deletions cut 4 bases from V and 0 bases from J, with 16 bases between.

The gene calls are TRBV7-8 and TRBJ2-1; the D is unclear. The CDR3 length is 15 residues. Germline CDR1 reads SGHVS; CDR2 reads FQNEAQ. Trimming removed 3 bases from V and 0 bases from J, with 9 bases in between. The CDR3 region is CASSFRTSSYNEQFF. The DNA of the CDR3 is TGTGCCAGCAGCTTCCGGACCAGCTCCTACAATGAGCAGTTCTTC.

In DNA, the CDR3 is TGCAGCGCTGGGACATTCTACGAGCAGTACTTC. It is translated as CSAGTFYEQYF. The gene calls are TRBV29-1 and TRBJ2-7; D possibly corresponds to TRBD1 (6 bases). Deletions cut 7 bases from V and 3 bases from J, with 10 bases between. The germline gives CDR1 SQVTM, CDR2 ANQGSEA. This CDR3 has 11 amino acids.

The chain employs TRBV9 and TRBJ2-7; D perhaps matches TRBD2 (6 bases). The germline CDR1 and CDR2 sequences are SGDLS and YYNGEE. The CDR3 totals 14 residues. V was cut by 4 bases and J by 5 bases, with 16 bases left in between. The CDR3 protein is CASSPGLPPHEQYF. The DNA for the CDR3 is TGTGCCAGCAGCCCGGGACTTCCCCCTCACGAGCAGTACTTC.

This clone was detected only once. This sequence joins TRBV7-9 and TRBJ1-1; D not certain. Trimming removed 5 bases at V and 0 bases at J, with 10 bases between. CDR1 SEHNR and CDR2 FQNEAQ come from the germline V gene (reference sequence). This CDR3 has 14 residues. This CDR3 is CASSPRHMNTEAFF. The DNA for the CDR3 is TGTGCCAGCAGCCCCCGCCACATGAACACTGAAGCTTTCTTT.

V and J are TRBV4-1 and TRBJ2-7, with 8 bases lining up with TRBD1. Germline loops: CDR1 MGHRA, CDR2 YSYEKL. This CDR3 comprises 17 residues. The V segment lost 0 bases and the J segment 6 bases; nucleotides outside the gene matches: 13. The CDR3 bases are TGCGCCAGCAGCCAAGAAGTGAGAGGACAGGGCTATTCCGAGCAGTACTTC. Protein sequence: CASSQEVRGQGYSEQYF.

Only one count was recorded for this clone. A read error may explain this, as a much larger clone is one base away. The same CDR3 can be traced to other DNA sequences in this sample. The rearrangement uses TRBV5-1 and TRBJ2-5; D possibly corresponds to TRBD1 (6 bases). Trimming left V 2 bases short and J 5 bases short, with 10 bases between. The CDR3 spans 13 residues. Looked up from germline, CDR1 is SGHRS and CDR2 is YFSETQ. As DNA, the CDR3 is TGCGCCAGCAGCTTCGGGCAGGGGGAGACCCAGTACTTC. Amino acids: CASSFGQGETQYF.

The CDR3 protein is CASSPGRGGGWADTQYF. The CDR3 DNA reads TGTGCCAGCAGCCCCGGGAGGGGCGGGGGCTGGGCAGATACGCAGTATTTT. The V and J genes are TRBV7-2 and TRBJ2-3, with 8 bases identical to TRBD2. Germline CDR1 is SGHTA and CDR2 is FQGNSA. V trimming: 5 bases; J trimming: 4 bases; junction bases outside the gene matches: 14. This CDR3 contains 17 residues.

The CDR3 DNA reads TGTGCCAGCAGTTTACGGACAGGGTACACTGAAGCTTTCTTT. Protein product: CASSLRTGYTEAFF. The chain joins TRBV27 to TRBJ1-1; 8 positions agree with TRBD1. This CDR3 has 14 amino acids. Germline V gives CDR1 MNHEY, CDR2 SMNVEV (reference sequence). The ends lost 2 bases at V and 3 bases at J; junction bases unmatched: 2.

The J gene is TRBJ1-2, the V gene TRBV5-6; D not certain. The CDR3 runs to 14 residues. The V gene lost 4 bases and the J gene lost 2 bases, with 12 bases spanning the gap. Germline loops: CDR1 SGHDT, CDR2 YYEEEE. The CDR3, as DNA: TGTGCCAGCAGCCGAGCTACAGACAACTATGGCTACACCTTC. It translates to CASSRATDNYGYTF.

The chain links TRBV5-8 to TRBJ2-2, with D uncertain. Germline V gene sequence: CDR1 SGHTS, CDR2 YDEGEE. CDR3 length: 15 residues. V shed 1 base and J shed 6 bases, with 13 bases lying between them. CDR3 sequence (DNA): TGTGCCAGCAGCTTGCGATCAGGAGTGGCCGGGGAGCTGTTTTTT. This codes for CASSLRSGVAGELFF.

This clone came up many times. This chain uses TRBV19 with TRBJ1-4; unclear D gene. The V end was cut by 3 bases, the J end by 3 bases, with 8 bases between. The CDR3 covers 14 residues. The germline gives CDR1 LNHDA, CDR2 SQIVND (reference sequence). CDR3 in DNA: TGTGCCAGTAGTATGATGGCCGCTAATGAAAAACTGTTTTTT. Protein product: CASSMMAANEKLFF.

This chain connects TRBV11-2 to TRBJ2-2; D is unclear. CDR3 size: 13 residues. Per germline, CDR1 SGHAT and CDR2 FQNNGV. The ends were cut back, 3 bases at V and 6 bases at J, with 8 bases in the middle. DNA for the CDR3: TGTGCCAGCAGCTTGTTGGGTCCCGGGGAGCTGTTTTTT. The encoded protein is CASSLLGPGELFF.

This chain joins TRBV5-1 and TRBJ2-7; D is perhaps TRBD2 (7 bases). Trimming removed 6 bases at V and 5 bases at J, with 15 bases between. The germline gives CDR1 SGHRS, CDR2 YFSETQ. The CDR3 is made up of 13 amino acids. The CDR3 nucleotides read TGCGCCAGCAAATGGGAGGGGGGCAACGAGCAGTACTTC. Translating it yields CASKWEGGNEQYF.

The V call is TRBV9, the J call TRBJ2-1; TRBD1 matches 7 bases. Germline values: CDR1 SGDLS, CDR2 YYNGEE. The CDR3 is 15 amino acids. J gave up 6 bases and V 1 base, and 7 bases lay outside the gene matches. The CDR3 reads CASSVTAGTVNEQFF. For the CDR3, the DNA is TGTGCCAGCAGCGTAACTGCCGGGACAGTCAATGAGCAGTTCTTC.

CDR3 sequence: CASSLNGGRAFF. The CDR3 bases are TGCGCCAGCAGCTTGAACGGAGGGAGGGCTTTCTTT. This chain links TRBV5-1 with TRBJ1-1; D unresolved. The CDR3 sequence is 12 residues long. The germline V gene encodes CDR1 SGHRS and CDR2 YFSETQ. Trimming left V 1 base short and J 11 bases short, with 12 bases between.

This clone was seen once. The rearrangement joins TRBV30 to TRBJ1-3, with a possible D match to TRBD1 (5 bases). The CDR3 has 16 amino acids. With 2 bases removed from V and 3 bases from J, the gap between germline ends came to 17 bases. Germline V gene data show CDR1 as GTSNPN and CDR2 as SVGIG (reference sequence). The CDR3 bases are TGTGCCTGGAGTACGAAGGGGCAGTATATTGGAAACACCATATATTTT. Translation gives CAWSTKGQYIGNTIYF.

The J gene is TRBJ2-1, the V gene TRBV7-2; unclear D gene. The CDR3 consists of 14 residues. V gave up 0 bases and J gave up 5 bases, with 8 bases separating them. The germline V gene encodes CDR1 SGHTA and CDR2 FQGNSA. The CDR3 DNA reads TGTGCCAGCAGCTTAGCAGCCGGAGACAATGAGCAGTTCTTC. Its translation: CASSLAAGDNEQFF. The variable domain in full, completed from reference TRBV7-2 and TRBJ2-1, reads GAGVSQSPSNKVTEKGKDVELRCDPISGHTALYWYRQSLGQGLEFLIYFQGNSAPDKSGLPSDRFSAERTGGSVSTLTIQRTQQEDSAVYLCASSLAAGDNEQFFGPGTRLTVL.

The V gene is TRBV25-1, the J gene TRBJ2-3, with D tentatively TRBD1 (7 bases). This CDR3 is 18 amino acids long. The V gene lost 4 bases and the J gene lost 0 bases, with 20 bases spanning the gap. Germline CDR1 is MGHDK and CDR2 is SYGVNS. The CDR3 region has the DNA TGTGCCAGCAGTGGTATACTCAGGGGGGCAAGAAGCACAGATACGCAGTATTTT. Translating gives CASSGILRGARSTDTQYF.

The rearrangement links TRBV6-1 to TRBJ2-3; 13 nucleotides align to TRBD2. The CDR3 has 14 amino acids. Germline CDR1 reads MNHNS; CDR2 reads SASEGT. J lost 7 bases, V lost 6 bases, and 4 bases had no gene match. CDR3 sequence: CASRGLAGVNTQYF. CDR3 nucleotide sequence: TGTGCCAGCAGAGGACTAGCGGGAGTGAATACGCAGTATTTT.

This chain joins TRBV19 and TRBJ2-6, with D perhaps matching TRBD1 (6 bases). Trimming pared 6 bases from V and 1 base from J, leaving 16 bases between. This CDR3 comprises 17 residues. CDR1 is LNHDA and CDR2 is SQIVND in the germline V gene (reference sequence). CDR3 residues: CASRSSQGISGANVLTF. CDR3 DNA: TGTGCCAGTAGATCCAGTCAGGGGATTTCTGGGGCCAACGTCCTGACTTTC.